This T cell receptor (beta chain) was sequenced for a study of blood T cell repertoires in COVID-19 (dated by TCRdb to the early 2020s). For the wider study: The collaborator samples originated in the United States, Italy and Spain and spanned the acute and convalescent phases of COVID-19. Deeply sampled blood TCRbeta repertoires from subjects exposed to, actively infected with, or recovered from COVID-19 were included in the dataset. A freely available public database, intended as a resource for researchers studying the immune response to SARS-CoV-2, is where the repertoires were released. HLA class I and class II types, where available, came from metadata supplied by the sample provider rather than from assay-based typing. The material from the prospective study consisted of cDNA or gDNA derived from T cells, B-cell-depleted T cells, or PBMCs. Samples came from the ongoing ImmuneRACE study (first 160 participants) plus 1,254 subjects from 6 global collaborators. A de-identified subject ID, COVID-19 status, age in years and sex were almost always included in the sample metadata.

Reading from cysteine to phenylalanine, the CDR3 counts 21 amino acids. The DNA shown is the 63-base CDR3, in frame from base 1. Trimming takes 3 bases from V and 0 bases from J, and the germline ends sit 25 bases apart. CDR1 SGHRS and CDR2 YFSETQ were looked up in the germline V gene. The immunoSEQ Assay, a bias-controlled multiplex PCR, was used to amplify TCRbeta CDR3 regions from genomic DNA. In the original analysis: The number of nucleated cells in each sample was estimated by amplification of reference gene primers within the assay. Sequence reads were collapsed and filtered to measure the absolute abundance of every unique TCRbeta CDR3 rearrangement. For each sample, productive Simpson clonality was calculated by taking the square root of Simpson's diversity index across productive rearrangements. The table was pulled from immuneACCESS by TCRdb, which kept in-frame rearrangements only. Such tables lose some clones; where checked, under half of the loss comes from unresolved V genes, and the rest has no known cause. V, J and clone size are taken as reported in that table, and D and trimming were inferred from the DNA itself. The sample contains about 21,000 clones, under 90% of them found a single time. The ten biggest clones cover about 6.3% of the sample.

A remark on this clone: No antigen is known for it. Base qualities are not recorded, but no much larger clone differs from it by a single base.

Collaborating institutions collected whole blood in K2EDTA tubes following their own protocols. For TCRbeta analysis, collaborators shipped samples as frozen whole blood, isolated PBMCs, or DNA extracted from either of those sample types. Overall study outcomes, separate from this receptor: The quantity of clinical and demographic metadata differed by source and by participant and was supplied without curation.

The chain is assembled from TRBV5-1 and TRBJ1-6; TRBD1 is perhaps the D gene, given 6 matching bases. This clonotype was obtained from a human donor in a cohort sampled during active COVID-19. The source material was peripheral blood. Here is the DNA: TGCGCCAGCAGCTCCAACCGTCCCGGGACATTCCCGAGCTCCTATAATTCACCCCTCCACTTT. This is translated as CASSSNRPGTFPSSYNSPLHF.